This entry is about one TCR beta chain. In the same sample, other DNA sequences code for this CDR3. Looked up from germline, CDR1 is SGHNT and CDR2 is YYREEE (reference sequence). This CDR3 region has 14 residues. Trimming removed 9 bases from V and 1 base from J, with 16 bases in between. The data derive from a study of OX40 agonist ivuxolimab in advanced cancers. Generated by immunoSEQ multiplex PCR, the TCRdb table keeps only in-frame clones and is missing some. The data show 76,000 or so clones, 86% seen once. V gene TRBV5-4 combines with J gene TRBJ2-5, with a weak D call TRBD1 (6 bases). The sequenced sample was CD4+ or CD8+ T cells sorted from blood, obtained in a trial of the OX40 agonist ivuxolimab. This sequence was found in an adult with an advanced solid tumor such as melanoma, head and neck, liver or kidney cancer. This CDR3 reads CATRQELTQETQYF. CDR3 nucleotide sequence: TGTGCCACACGACAGGAGCTAACCCAAGAGACCCAGTACTTC.